This T cell receptor (beta chain) stems from a study of T cell repertoires in cytomegalovirus infection. Study-level information: CMV epitopes, recently identified HLA-C-restricted and well-studied HLA-B-restricted, were used. Signatures in public TCR beta sequences pointed to both CMV infection and matching HLA type.

General study points: Cumulated frequencies of public TCR beta families served to identify carriers of CMV plus the relevant HLA. The ex vivo response was dominated by HLA-C-restricted CMV-specific TCR beta clonotypes.

Using its own MiXCR run on the reads, TCRdb lists one record per CDR3 protein. The data show 400,000 to 600,000 distinct CDR3 sequences, roughly 43% seen once. In regard to this clonotype: Its matching antigen is unknown.

Trimming cost V 4 bases and J 2 bases; bases outside gene matches: 6. The CDR3 is made up of 15 amino acids. Looked up from germline, CDR1 is SGHKS and CDR2 is YYEKEE (reference sequence). This clonotype was obtained from a human donor in good health (CMV status not recorded). Some clones in this sample may be carry-over from other donors' samples. Specimen: cultured PBMCs, collected from culture after CMV antigen stimulation. The chain has TRBV5-5 and TRBJ2-7; 10 nucleotides align to TRBD1. CDR3 DNA sequence: TGTGCCAGCAGCAGGGGACAGGGGATAGCCTACGAGCAGTACTTC. It encodes CASSRGQGIAYEQYF.